The T cell receptor (beta chain) described here comes from a study of T-cell memory formation after mild COVID-19. Using its own MiXCR run on the 5' RACE reads, TCRdb lists one record per CDR3 protein. The sample has hundreds of thousands of distinct CDR3 sequences; 25% to 30% are singletons. This receptor was taken from an adult woman who had mild COVID-19 (a few samples of this study predate the infection). Cell type and time point are not known. The specimen was PBMCs or a T cell subset sorted from them (not recorded which).

This CDR3 is CASRLGGALNTEAFF. CDR3 DNA: TGCGCCAGTCGACTAGGGGGGGCCCTTAACACTGAAGCTTTCTTT. This chain uses TRBV5-1 with TRBJ1-1, with a tentative D call TRBD1 (6 bases). This CDR3 contains 15 residues. V dropped 8 bases and J dropped 2 bases, with 19 bases sitting between them. Germline assignment: CDR1 SGHRS and CDR2 YFSETQ.